This paragraph covers one T cell receptor beta chain sequence. The sample is drawn from a study of control samples from healthy donors and cancer patients. The V and J ends lost 7 bases and 3 bases respectively, with 19 bases between them. CDR3 length equals 15 residues. Germline CDR1 is SGHTS and CDR2 is YDEGEE. This table comes from immunoSEQ multiplex PCR, and its TCRdb copy is limited to in-frame clones, with some not included. The table has over 100,000 clones, 75% to 95% seen once. The sequence derives from a man between 35 and 55 years old in good health. The sequencing sample was made of blood. The chain carries TRBV5-8 and TRBJ2-5, with D hard to call. DNA of the CDR3: TGTGCCAGCCCGAACAGATGGCCTTTCGAAGAGACCCAGTACTTC. Amino acids: CASPNRWPFEETQYF. The entire variable domain, with the rest obtained from reference TRBV5-8 and TRBJ2-5, is as follows: EAGVTQSPTHLIKTRGQQATLRCSPISGHTSVYWYQQALGLGLQFLLWYDEGEERNRGNFPPRFSGRQFPNYSSELNVNALELEDSALYLCASPNRWPFEETQYFGPGTRLLVL.